What follows are 22 T cell receptor beta chains derived from one specimen sequenced in a study of blood T cell repertoires in COVID-19. Using immunoSEQ multiplex PCR, the repertoire was profiled, and TCRdb retains in-frame clones only, with some absent. The sample yields approximately 46,000 clones, 81% seen once. The material sequenced was peripheral blood. The receptors come from a woman of 80 years or more with COVID-19, enrolled during active disease.

The DNA for the CDR3 is TGCAGCGTTTCGGCAGGGGTCAACAATCAGCCCCAGCATTTT. Amino acids: CSVSAGVNNQPQHF. This sequence joins TRBV29-1 and TRBJ1-5; D may be TRBD1 (6 bases). CDR3 length: 14 amino acids. The germline V gene encodes CDR1 SQVTM and CDR2 ANQGSEA. Trimming stripped 5 bases from V and 3 bases from J, with 14 bases between.

The V gene is TRBV5-6, the J gene TRBJ2-3; 10 bases match TRBD1. The CDR3 runs to 16 residues. Germline CDR1 SGHDT, CDR2 YYEEEE. J was trimmed by 4 bases and V by 1 base; bases with no gene match: 6. The CDR3 nucleotides read TGTGCCAGCAGCTTGTTCGGGACAGGGGATGCAGATACGCAGTATTTT. Protein: CASSLFGTGDADTQYF.

This rearrangement joins TRBV4-1 to TRBJ2-5; D remains unclear. The CDR3 has 13 residues. Per the germline V gene, CDR1 is MGHRA and CDR2 is YSYEKL. The ends were cut back, 1 base at V and 4 bases at J, with 7 bases in the middle. CDR3 in DNA: TGCGCCAGCAGCCAAGTCCCCGTAGAGACCCAGTACTTC. Protein sequence: CASSQVPVETQYF.

The chain is built from TRBV19 and TRBJ1-4; 9 nucleotides agree with TRBD1. The germline gives CDR1 LNHDA, CDR2 SQIVND (reference sequence). V trimming: 4 bases; J trimming: 8 bases; junction bases outside the gene matches: 8. This CDR3 comprises 15 residues. For the CDR3, the DNA is TGTGCCAGTAGTACAACCGGGACAGGGAAGGAAAAACTGTTTTTT. Translated, it gives CASSTTGTGKEKLFF.

The V and J genes are TRBV15 and TRBJ1-3; no firm D call. Germline V gives CDR1 LNHNV, CDR2 YYDKDF (reference sequence). The V and J ends lost 0 bases and 7 bases respectively, with 13 bases between them. The CDR3 covers 15 residues. CDR3 sequence: CATSRDLALGNTIYF. CDR3 in DNA: TGTGCCACCAGCAGAGATCTTGCCCTCGGGAACACCATATATTTT.

The chain links TRBV7-9 to TRBJ1-6; TRBD1 agrees at 7 bases. This CDR3 has 14 residues. Trimming removed 1 base from V and 8 bases from J; junction bases left unmatched: 2. The germline gives CDR1 SEHNR, CDR2 FQNEAQ (reference sequence). The CDR3 DNA is TGTGCCAGCAGCTTAGTACAGGGGCATTCACCCCTCCACTTT. Protein product: CASSLVQGHSPLHF.

The chain is built from TRBV3-1 (or the pseudogene TRBV3-2) and TRBJ2-3, with D possibly matching TRBD2 (5 bases). The CDR3 is 17 residues long. Germline V gene sequence: CDR1 LGHDT, CDR2 YNNKEL (reference sequence). Trimming removed 3 bases at V and 1 base at J, with 17 bases between. CDR3 sequence reads: CASSHKSRLAGTDTQYF. CDR3 sequence (DNA): TGTGCCAGCAGCCATAAGAGTCGGCTAGCAGGCACAGATACGCAGTATTTT.

This sequence joins TRBV16 and TRBJ2-1; 12 bases map to TRBD2. Losses at the gene ends were 4 bases for V and 9 bases for J; bases not matched to a gene: 16. Per germline, CDR1 KGHSY and CDR2 FQNENV. This CDR3 spans 18 amino acids. The CDR3, as DNA: TGTGCCAGCAGCCCCCTTAACCCCCTAGCGGGAGGGCTAAGTGAGCAGTTCTTC. Translated: CASSPLNPLAGGLSEQFF. The full variable domain, its missing parts supplied by reference TRBV16 and TRBJ2-1, is GEEVAQTPKHLVRGEGQKAKLYCAPIKGHSYVFWYQQVLKNEFKFLISFQNENVFDETGMPKERFSAKCLPNSPCSLEIQATKLEDSAVYFCASSPLNPLAGGLSEQFFGPGTRLTVL.

V and J are TRBV2 and TRBJ1-1; D perhaps matches TRBD1 (6 bases). The V gene lost 4 bases and the J gene lost 2 bases, with 8 bases spanning the gap. This CDR3 has 13 amino acids. Germline V gene lookup returns CDR1 SNHLY and CDR2 FYNNEI. The CDR3 here is CASSGDTNTEAFF. CDR3 nucleotide sequence: TGTGCCAGCAGTGGGGACACCAACACTGAAGCTTTCTTT.

This chain connects TRBV9 to TRBJ2-5; TRBD2 is a possible D gene (6 bases). This CDR3 is 13 amino acids long. Trimming removed 3 bases from V and 5 bases from J, with 11 bases in between. The germline CDR1 and CDR2 sequences are SGDLS and YYNGEE. As DNA, the CDR3 is TGTGCCAGCAGCGCCGTGGAGGGGGAGACCCAGTACTTC. Its translation: CASSAVEGETQYF.

J is TRBJ2-1 and V is TRBV7-3, with D perhaps matching TRBD2 (5 bases). Germline V gene lookup returns CDR1 SGHTA and CDR2 FQGTGA. The CDR3 is 13 residues long. Trimming took 1 base from V and 5 from J, leaving 6 bases between them. The CDR3 loop reads CASSLRTDNEQFF. The CDR3 DNA follows: TGTGCCAGCAGCTTAAGGACTGACAATGAGCAGTTCTTC. The full variable domain, its missing parts supplied by reference TRBV7-3 and TRBJ2-1, is GAGVSQTPSNKVTEKGKYVELRCDPISGHTALYWYRQSLGQGPEFLIYFQGTGAADDSGLPNDRFFAVRPEGSVSTLKIQRTERGDSAVYLCASSLRTDNEQFFGPGTRLTVL.

This sequence joins TRBV27 and TRBJ2-7; TRBD2 agrees at 7 bases. The germline gives CDR1 MNHEY, CDR2 SMNVEV (reference sequence). The CDR3 loop spans 14 amino acids. V gave up 6 bases and J gave up 1 base; unmatched junction bases: 6. CDR3 protein: CASSKGLPSYEQYF. In DNA, the CDR3 is TGTGCCAGCAGCAAGGGACTACCGTCCTACGAGCAGTACTTC.

This chain connects TRBV27 to TRBJ2-6; weak D call: TRBD1 (6 bases). The CDR3 is 16 amino acids. Germline lookup yields CDR1 MNHEY and CDR2 SMNVEV (reference sequence). The V and J ends lost 6 bases and 0 bases respectively, with 12 bases between them. Here the CDR3 DNA reads TGTGCCAGCAGCCCCACAGGGTTCTCTGGGGCCAACGTCCTGACTTTC. Translation gives CASSPTGFSGANVLTF.

This clone turned up a few times. The chain couples TRBV6-5 to TRBJ1-1; 11 positions match TRBD1. The V gene end was trimmed by 7 bases and the J gene end by 3 bases; junction bases not matched to a gene: 7. The germline gives CDR1 MNHEY, CDR2 SVGAGI. The CDR3 is 15 residues long. CDR3 DNA: TGTGCCAGCAAAAGCCGGGACAGGGGGGACACTGAAGCTTTCTTT. Amino acid sequence: CASKSRDRGDTEAFF.

This clone was seen once. The gene calls are TRBV6-6 and TRBJ1-5; 9 nucleotides align to TRBD1. V lost 5 bases, J lost 0 bases, and 5 bases stayed unmatched. The CDR3 covers 16 residues. CDR1 is MNHNY and CDR2 is SVGAGI in the germline V gene (reference sequence). CDR3 nucleotides: TGTGCCAGCAGTATGACAGGGGGATATAGCAATCAGCCCCAGCATTTT. This codes for CASSMTGGYSNQPQHF.

The chain has TRBV7-9 and TRBJ2-7, with 7 bases lining up with TRBD1. Germline CDR1 is SEHNR and CDR2 is FQNEAQ (reference sequence). CDR3 size: 15 residues. The V gene end was trimmed by 4 bases and the J gene end by 4 bases; junction bases not matched to a gene: 10. CDR3 region: CASSSPGQSLYEQYF. Here the CDR3 DNA reads TGTGCCAGCAGCTCCCCGGGACAGAGCCTTTACGAGCAGTACTTC.

The genes are TRBV28 and TRBJ1-2; no clear D. The CDR3 totals 14 residues. The V gene's germline CDR1 is MDHEN and CDR2 SYDVKM. Trimming removed 7 bases from V and 5 bases from J, with 17 bases in between. The DNA of the CDR3 is TGTGCCAGCACCTTCGGAGGTCGGGGTTATGGCTACACCTTC. Protein product: CASTFGGRGYGYTF.

The V gene is TRBV2, the J gene TRBJ2-7; 9 bases agree with TRBD1. This CDR3 is 15 amino acids long. With V trimmed by 2 bases and J by 3 bases, 5 bases remained unmatched. CDR1 SNHLY and CDR2 FYNNEI come from the germline V gene. The CDR3 DNA reads as TGTGCCAGCAGTGAACTGGGACAGGGAGTCTACGAGCAGTACTTC. As protein: CASSELGQGVYEQYF. Drawing the rest from reference TRBV2 and TRBJ2-7, the complete variable domain is EPEVTQTPSHQVTQMGQEVILRCVPISNHLYFYWYRQILGQKVEFLVSFYNNEISEKSEIFDDQFSVERPDGSNFTLKIRSTKLEDSAMYFCASSELGQGVYEQYFGPGTRLTVT.

The genes are TRBV6-5 and TRBJ2-3, with a tentative D call TRBD2 (6 bases). Trimming removed 6 bases at V and 2 bases at J, with 9 bases between. Germline V lookup: CDR1 MNHEY, CDR2 SVGAGI. The CDR3 length is 13 residues. This CDR3 reads CASRVAATDTQYF. CDR3 coding DNA: TGTGCCAGCAGAGTAGCGGCCACAGATACGCAGTATTTT.

CDR3 region: CSVDQGLTSYNEQFF. The CDR3 DNA is TGCAGCGTTGATCAGGGATTGACTTCCTACAATGAGCAGTTCTTC. J is TRBJ2-1 and V is TRBV29-1, with D maybe TRBD1 (5 bases). This CDR3 region has 15 residues. Trimming removed 3 bases from V and 1 base from J, with 13 bases in between. The germline CDR1 and CDR2 sequences are SQVTM and ANQGSEA.

The gene calls are TRBV6-5 and TRBJ2-5; tentative D call: TRBD2 (5 bases). This CDR3 is built from 15 residues. CDR1 and CDR2 from the germline V gene are MNHEY and SVGAGI. V was cut by 6 bases and J by 5 bases, with 19 bases left in between. The DNA of the CDR3 is TGTGCCAGCAGCAACATGGGAGTTTTCGGGGAGACCCAGTACTTC. It specifies CASSNMGVFGETQYF.

The V call is TRBV6-4, the J call TRBJ1-5; no definite D call. There are 17 residues in the CDR3. CDR1 is MRHNA and CDR2 is SNTAGT in the germline V gene. V lost 4 bases and J 9 bases, leaving 25 bases between the germline ends. CDR3 in amino acids: CASSVDPRPVTDRPQHF. The CDR3 DNA reads TGTGCCAGCAGTGTTGATCCGAGGCCGGTAACCGACCGGCCCCAGCATTTT.